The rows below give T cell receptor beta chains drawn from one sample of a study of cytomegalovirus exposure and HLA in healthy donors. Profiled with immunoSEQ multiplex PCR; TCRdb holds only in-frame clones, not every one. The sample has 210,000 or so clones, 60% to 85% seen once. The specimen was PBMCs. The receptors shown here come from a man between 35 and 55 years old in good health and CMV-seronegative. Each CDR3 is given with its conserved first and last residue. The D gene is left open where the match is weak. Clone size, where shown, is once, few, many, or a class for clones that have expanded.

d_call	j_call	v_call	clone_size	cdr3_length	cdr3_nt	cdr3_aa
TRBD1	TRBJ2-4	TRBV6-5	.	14	TGTGCCAGCAGTTTTGGACAGGGGGCTAACATTCAGTACTTC	CASSFGQGANIQYF
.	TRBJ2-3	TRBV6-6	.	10	TGTGCCAGCGGTCAGAATACGCAGTATTTT	CASGQNTQYF
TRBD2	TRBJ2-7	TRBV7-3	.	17	TGTGCCAGCAGCTTAAGCCCCCCGGGGGGGGCGAACTACGAGCAGTACTTC	CASSLSPPGGANYEQYF
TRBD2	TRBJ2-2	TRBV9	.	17	TGTGCCAGCAGCGATGGTAGCGGGAGGGGTAACACCGGGGAGCTGTTTTTT	CASSDGSGRGNTGELFF
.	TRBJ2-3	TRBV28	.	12	TGTGCCAGCAGTTTTATTACAGATACGCAGTATTTT	CASSFITDTQYF
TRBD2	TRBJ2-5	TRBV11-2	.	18	TGTGCCAGCAGCTTAGAGAGGGGCCTAGCGGGAGGGCGAGAGACCCAGTACTTC	CASSLERGLAGGRETQYF
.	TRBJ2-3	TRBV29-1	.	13	TGCAGCGTCCTATACGAAAGCACAGATACGCAGTATTTT	CSVLYESTDTQYF
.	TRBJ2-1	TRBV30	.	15	TGTGCCTGGAGTGCCCAATTGATGACTAGCAATGAGCAGTTCTTC	CAWSAQLMTSNEQFF
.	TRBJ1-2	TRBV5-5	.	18	TGTGCCAGCAGCGTTTCATCCCGGCTAACGGACAGAACTCTTGGCTACACCTTC	CASSVSSRLTDRTLGYTF
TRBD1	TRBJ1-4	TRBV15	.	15	TGTGCCACCAGCAGAGGGACAGGAGGAAGAGAAAAACTGTTTTTT	CATSRGTGGREKLFF
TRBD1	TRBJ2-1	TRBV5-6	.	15	TGTGCCAGCAGGCCCCGGGACAGTTCATTCAATGAGCAGTTCTTC	CASRPRDSSFNEQFF
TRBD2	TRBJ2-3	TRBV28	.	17	TGTGCCAGCAGTCCGCGGAGCGGGGGGAGGGCCCCAGATACGCAGTATTTT	CASSPRSGGRAPDTQYF
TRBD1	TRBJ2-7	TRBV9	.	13	TGTGCCAGCAGCGTCGGACAGGGAGACGAGCAGTACTTC	CASSVGQGDEQYF
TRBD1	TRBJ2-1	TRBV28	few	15	TGTGCCAGCACCGGACAGGGAGGCTCCTACAATGAGCAGTTCTTC	CASTGQGGSYNEQFF
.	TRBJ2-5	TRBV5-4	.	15	TGTGCCAGCAGCTTGGAAGCATCCCCGGGGGAGACCCAGTACTTC	CASSLEASPGETQYF
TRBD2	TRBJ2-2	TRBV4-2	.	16	TGTGCCAGCAGCCAAGAAAGAATAGCGGGAGCCGGGGAGCTGTTTTTT	CASSQERIAGAGELFF
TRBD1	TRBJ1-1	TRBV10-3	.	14	TGTGCCATCACGGGGGACAGGGGGAGCTCTGAAGCTTTCTTT	CAITGDRGSSEAFF